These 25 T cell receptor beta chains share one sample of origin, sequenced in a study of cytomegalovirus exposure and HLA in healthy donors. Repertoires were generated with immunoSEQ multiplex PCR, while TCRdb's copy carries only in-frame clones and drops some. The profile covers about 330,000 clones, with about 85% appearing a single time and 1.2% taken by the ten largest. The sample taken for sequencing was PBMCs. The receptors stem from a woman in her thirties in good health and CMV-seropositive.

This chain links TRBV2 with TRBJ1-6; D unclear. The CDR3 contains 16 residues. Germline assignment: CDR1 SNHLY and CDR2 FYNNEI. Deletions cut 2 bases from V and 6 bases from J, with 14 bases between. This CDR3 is CASSELVFVGNSPLHF. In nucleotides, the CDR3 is TGTGCCAGCAGTGAATTGGTGTTCGTTGGTAATTCACCCCTCCACTTT. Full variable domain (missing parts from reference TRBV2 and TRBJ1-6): EPEVTQTPSHQVTQMGQEVILRCVPISNHLYFYWYRQILGQKVEFLVSFYNNEISEKSEIFDDQFSVERPDGSNFTLKIRSTKLEDSAMYFCASSELVFVGNSPLHFGNGTRLTVT.

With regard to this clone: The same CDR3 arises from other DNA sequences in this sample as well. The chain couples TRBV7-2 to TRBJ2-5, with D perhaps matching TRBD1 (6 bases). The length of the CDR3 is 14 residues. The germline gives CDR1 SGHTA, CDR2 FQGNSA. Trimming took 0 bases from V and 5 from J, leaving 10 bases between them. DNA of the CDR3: TGTGCCAGCAGCTTAGCGGGGGCGGGTGAGACCCAGTACTTC. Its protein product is CASSLAGAGETQYF.

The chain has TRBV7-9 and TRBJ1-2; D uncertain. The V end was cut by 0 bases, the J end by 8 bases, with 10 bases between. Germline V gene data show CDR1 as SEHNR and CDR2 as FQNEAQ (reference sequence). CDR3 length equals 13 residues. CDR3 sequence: CASSLAAGEGYTF. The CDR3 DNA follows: TGTGCCAGCAGCTTAGCGGCAGGAGAGGGCTACACCTTC.

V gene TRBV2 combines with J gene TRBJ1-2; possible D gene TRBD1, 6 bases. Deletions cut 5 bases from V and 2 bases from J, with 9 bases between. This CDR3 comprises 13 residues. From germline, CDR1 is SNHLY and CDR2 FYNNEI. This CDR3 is CASSRDMNYGYTF. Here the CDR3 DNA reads TGTGCCAGCAGTAGGGACATGAACTATGGCTACACCTTC. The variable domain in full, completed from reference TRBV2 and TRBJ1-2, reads EPEVTQTPSHQVTQMGQEVILRCVPISNHLYFYWYRQILGQKVEFLVSFYNNEISEKSEIFDDQFSVERPDGSNFTLKIRSTKLEDSAMYFCASSRDMNYGYTFGSGTRLTVV.

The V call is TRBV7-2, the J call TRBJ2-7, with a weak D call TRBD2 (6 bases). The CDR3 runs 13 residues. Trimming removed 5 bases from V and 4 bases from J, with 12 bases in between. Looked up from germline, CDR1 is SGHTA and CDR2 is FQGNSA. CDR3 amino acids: CASSPGLRYEQYF. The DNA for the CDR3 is TGTGCCAGCAGCCCCGGACTACGGTACGAGCAGTACTTC. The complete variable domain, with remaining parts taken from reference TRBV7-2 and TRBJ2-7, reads GAGVSQSPSNKVTEKGKDVELRCDPISGHTALYWYRQSLGQGLEFLIYFQGNSAPDKSGLPSDRFSAERTGGSVSTLTIQRTQQEDSAVYLCASSPGLRYEQYFGPGTRLTVT.

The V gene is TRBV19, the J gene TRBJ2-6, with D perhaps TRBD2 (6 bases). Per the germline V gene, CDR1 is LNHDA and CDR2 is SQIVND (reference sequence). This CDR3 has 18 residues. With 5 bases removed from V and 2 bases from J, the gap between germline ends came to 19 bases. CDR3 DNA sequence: TGTGCCAGTAGTGGAGGGAGTCTGGGGCCGACTGGGGCCAACGTCCTGACTTTC. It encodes CASSGGSLGPTGANVLTF.

The CDR3 bases are TGTGCCAGCAGCTTGGGCCATCTTGGTGGGAGCTATGGCTACACCTTC. Amino acid sequence: CASSLGHLGGSYGYTF. V is TRBV7-8 and J is TRBJ1-2; D unresolved. V was cut by 3 bases and J by 4 bases, with 18 bases left in between. The CDR3 runs to 16 residues. The germline V gene has CDR1 SGHVS and CDR2 FQNEAQ.

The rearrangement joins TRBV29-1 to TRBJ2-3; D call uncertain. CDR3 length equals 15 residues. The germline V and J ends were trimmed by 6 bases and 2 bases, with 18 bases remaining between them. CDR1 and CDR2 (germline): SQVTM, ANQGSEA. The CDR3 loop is CSVPEVVKHTDTQYF. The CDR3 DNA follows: TGCAGCGTCCCCGAAGTTGTGAAACACACAGATACGCAGTATTTT.

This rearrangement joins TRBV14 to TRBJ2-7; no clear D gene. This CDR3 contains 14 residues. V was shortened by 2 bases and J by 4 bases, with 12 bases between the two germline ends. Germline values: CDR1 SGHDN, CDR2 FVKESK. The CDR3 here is CASSQRGWRYEQYF. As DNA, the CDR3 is TGTGCCAGCAGCCAAAGAGGTTGGCGTTACGAGCAGTACTTC.

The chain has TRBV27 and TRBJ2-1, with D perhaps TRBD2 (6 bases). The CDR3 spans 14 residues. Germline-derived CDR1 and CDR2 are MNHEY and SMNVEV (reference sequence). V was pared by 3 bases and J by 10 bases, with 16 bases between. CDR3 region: CASSFLGREGEQFF. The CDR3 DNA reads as TGTGCCAGCAGTTTCCTTGGGCGGGAAGGCGAGCAGTTCTTC.

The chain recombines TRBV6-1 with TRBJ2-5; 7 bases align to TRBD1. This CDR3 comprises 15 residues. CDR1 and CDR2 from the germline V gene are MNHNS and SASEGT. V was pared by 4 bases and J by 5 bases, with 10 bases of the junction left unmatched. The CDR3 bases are TGTGCCAGCAGTGGCAGAAACAGGGGAACGGAGACCCAGTACTTC. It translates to CASSGRNRGTETQYF.

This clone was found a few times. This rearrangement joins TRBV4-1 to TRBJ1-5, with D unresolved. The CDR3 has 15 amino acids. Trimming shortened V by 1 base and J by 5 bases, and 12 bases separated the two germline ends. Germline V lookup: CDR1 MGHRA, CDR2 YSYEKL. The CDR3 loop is CASSQGPTNHQPQHF. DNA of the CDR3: TGCGCCAGCAGCCAAGGACCGACGAATCATCAGCCCCAGCATTTT.

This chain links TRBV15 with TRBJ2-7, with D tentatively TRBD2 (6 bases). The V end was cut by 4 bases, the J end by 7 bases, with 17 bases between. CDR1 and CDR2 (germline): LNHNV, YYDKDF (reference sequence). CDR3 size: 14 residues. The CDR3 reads CATSMAGGSGEQYF. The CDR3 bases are TGTGCCACCAGCATGGCCGGGGGATCGGGTGAGCAGTACTTC.

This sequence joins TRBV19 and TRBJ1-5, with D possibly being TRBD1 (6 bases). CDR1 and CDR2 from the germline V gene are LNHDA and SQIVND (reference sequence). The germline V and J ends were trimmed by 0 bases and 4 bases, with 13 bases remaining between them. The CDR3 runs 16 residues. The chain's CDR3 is CASSIDQGGTNQPQHF. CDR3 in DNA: TGTGCCAGTAGTATAGATCAAGGGGGGACAAATCAGCCCCAGCATTTT.

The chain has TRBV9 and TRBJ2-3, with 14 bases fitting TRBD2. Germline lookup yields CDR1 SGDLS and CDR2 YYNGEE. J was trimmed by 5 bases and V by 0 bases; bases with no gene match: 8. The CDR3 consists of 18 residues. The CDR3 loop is CASSVVGGLAGVKDTQYF. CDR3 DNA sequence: TGTGCCAGCAGCGTAGTAGGGGGACTAGCGGGAGTGAAAGATACGCAGTATTTT.

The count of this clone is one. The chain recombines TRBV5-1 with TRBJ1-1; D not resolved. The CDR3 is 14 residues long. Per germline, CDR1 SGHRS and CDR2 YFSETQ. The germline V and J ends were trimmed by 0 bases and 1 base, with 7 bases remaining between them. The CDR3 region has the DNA TGCGCCAGCAGCTTGGGGCAGTCGAACACTGAAGCTTTCTTT. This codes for CASSLGQSNTEAFF.

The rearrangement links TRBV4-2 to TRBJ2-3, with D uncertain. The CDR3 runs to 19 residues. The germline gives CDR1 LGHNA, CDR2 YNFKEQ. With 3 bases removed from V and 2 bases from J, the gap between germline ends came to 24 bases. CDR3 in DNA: TGTGCCAGCAGCCACCCCTCCTCCCCAGACCACGGACCCACAGATACGCAGTATTTT. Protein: CASSHPSSPDHGPTDTQYF.

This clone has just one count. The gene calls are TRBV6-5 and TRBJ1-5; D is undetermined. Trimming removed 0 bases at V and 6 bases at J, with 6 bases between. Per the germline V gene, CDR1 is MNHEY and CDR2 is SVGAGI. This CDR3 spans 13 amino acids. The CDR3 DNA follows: TGTGCCAGCAGTTACTCGATAGGTCAGCCCCAGCATTTT. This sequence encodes CASSYSIGQPQHF.

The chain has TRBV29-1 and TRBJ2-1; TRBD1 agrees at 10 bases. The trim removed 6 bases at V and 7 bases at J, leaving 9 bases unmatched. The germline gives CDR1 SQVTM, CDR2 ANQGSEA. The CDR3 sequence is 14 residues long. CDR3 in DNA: TGCAGCGTGACCCGGGACAGGGGTGGGAATGAGCAGTTCTTC. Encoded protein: CSVTRDRGGNEQFF.

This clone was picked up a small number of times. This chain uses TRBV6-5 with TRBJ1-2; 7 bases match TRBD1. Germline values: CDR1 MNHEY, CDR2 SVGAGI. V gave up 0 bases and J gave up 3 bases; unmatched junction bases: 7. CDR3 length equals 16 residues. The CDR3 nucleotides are TGTGCCAGCAGTTACTCGAGGAGAACAGGGGACTATGGCTACACCTTC. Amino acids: CASSYSRRTGDYGYTF.

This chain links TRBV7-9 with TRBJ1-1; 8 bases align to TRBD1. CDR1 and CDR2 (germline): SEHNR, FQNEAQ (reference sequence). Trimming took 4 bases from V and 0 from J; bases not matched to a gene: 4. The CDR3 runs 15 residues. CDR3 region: CASSSRTGMNTEAFF. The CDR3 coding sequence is TGTGCCAGCAGCTCCAGGACAGGGATGAACACTGAAGCTTTCTTT.

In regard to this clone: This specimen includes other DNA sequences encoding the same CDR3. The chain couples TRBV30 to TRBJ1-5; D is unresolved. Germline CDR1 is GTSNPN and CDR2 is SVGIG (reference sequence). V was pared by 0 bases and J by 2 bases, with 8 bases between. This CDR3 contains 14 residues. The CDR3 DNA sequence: TGTGCCTGGAGTGTAACACGGGGCAATCAGCCCCAGCATTTT. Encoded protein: CAWSVTRGNQPQHF. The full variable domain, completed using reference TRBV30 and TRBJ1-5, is SQTIHQWPATLVQPVGSPLSLECTVEGTSNPNLYWYRQAAGRGLQLLFYSVGIGQISSEVPQNLSASRPQDRQFILSSKKLLLSDSGFYLCAWSVTRGNQPQHFGDGTRLSIL.

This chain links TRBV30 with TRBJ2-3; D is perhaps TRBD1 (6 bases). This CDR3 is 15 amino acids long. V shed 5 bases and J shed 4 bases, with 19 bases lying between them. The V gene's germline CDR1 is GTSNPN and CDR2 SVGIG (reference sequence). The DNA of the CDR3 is TGTGCCTGGGGGGGCGTCCCCAACGGAGCAGATACGCAGTATTTT. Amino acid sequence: CAWGGVPNGADTQYF.

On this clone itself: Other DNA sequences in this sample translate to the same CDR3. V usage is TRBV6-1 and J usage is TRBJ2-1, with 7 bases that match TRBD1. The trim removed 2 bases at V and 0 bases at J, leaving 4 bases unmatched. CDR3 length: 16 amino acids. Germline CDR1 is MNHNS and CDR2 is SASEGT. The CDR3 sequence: CASSERAGGSYNEQFF. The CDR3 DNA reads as TGTGCCAGCAGTGAAAGGGCAGGGGGCTCCTACAATGAGCAGTTCTTC.

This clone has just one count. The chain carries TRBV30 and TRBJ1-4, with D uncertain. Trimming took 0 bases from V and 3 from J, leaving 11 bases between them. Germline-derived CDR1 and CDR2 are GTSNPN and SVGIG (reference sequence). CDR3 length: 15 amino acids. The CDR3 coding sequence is TGTGCCTGGAGTGTCGGGAGCGCGGCTAATGAAAAACTGTTTTTT. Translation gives CAWSVGSAANEKLFF.